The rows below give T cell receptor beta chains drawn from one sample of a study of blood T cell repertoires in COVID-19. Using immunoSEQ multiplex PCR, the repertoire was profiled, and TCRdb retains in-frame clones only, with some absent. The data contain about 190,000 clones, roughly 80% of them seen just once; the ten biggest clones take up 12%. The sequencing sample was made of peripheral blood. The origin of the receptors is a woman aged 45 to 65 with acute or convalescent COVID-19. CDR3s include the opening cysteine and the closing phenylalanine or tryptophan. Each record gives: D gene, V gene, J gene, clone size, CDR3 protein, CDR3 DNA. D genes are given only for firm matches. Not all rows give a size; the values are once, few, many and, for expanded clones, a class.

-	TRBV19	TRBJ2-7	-	CASSAASVTYEQYF	TGTGCCAGTAGTGCCGCATCGGTGACCTACGAGCAGTACTTC
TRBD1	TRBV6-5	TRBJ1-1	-	CASSSWTGKAFF	TGTGCCAGCAGTTCATGGACAGGGAAGGCTTTCTTT
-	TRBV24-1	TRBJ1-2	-	CATSDLGSANYGYTF	TGTGCCACCAGTGACCTTGGGTCAGCGAACTATGGCTACACCTTC
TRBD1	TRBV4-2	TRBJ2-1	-	CASSPASGTGGGKEQFF	TGTGCCAGCAGCCCCGCCTCCGGGACAGGGGGAGGGAAGGAGCAGTTCTTC
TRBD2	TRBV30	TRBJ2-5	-	CAWSFLAGVGETQYF	TGTGCCTGGAGTTTCTTAGCGGGAGTGGGGGAGACCCAGTACTTC
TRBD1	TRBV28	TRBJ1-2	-	CASSSTPTGGYGYTF	TGTGCCAGCAGTTCAACACCGACAGGGGGCTATGGCTACACCTTC
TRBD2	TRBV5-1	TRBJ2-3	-	CASSLLRGGGTDTQYF	TGCGCCAGCAGCTTGTTACGGGGGGGCGGGACAGATACGCAGTATTTT
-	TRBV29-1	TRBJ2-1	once	CSVAGELARNYNEQFF	TGCAGCGTGGCTGGGGAGCTAGCGCGGAACTACAATGAGCAGTTCTTC
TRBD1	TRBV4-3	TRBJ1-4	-	CASSAHRGQNEKLFF	TGCGCCAGCAGCGCCCACAGGGGTCAGAATGAAAAACTGTTTTTT
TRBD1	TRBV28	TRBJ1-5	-	CASSLRQGDGNQPQHF	TGTGCCAGCAGTTTAAGACAGGGGGATGGCAATCAGCCCCAGCATTTT
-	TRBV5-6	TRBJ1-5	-	CASEEAEYQPQHF	TGTGCCAGCGAGGAAGCTGAGTATCAGCCCCAGCATTTT
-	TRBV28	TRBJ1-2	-	CASSSNYGYTF	TGTGCCAGCAGCTCTAACTATGGCTACACCTTC
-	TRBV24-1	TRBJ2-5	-	CATSDAPGKGETQYF	TGTGCCACCAGTGACGCACCCGGAAAGGGGGAGACCCAGTACTTC
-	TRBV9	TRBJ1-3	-	CASSVGTAGNTIYF	TGTGCCAGCAGCGTGGGGACTGCGGGAAACACCATATATTTT
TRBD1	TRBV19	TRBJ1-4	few	CASRDRGTSEKLFF	TGTGCCAGTAGGGACAGGGGGACTTCTGAAAAACTGTTTTTT
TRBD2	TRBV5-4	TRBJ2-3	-	CASSSGTSDTQYF	TGTGCCAGCAGTAGCGGGACCTCAGATACGCAGTATTTT
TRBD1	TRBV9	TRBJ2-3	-	CASSSRDRADTQYF	TGTGCCAGCAGCTCCCGGGACAGGGCAGATACGCAGTATTTT
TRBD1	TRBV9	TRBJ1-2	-	CASSARTGRGGYTF	TGTGCCAGCAGCGCCCGGACAGGTCGGGGCGGCTACACCTTC